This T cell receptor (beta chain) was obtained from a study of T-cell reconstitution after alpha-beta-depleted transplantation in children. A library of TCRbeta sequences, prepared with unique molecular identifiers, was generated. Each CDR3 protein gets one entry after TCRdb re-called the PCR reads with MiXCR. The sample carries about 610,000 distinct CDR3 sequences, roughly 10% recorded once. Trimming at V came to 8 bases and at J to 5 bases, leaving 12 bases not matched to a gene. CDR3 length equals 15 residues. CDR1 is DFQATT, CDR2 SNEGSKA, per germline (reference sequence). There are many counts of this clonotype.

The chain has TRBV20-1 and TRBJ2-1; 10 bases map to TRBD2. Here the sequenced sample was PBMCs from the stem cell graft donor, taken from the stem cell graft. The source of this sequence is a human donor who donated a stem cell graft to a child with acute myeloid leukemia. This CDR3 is CSTKKREGPNNEQFF. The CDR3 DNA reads TGCAGTACGAAAAAGCGGGAGGGCCCCAACAATGAGCAGTTCTTC.